These T cell receptor beta chains were read from a single sample in a study of cytomegalovirus exposure and HLA in healthy donors. The repertoire was sequenced with immunoSEQ multiplex PCR; TCRdb's copy has only in-frame clones and lacks some. Of 95,000 to 120,000 clones listed, roughly 67% are singletons. Sequencing was performed on PBMCs. The receptors come from a man between 18 and 35 years old in good health and CMV-seropositive. Each CDR3 is given without its conserved first and last residue. A D gene is named only where the DNA matches it firmly.

d_call j_call v_call cdr3_aa
NA TRBJ1-1 TRBV21-1 AGGDRPNTEAF
TRBD2 TRBJ2-1 TRBV13 ASSRGLAGYNEQF
TRBD2 TRBJ2-7 TRBV6-6 ASAGGTSSYEQY
NA TRBJ1-1 TRBV9 ASSPNNGEAF
NA TRBJ2-3 TRBV9 ASSVGPYGGPNTQY
NA TRBJ2-2 TRBV6-6 ASSYRLGTGELF
TRBD1 TRBJ2-7 TRBV5-1 ASSLGTGWEQY
TRBD2 NA TRBV29-1 SVRLAGGKYEQY
NA TRBJ2-5 TRBV29-1 SVDARGETQY
TRBD2 TRBJ2-5 TRBV7-9 ASSKGEGSMKTQY
TRBD1 TRBJ1-4 TRBV6-5 ASSVRQGVPEKLF
NA TRBJ2-5 TRBV5-1 ASSDIGAGETQY
NA TRBJ2-5 TRBV4-1 ASSEGRGTQY
NA TRBJ2-3 TRBV10-3 AISVSGGTDTQY
TRBD1 TRBJ1-1 TRBV4-2 ASSFQTGEGTEAF